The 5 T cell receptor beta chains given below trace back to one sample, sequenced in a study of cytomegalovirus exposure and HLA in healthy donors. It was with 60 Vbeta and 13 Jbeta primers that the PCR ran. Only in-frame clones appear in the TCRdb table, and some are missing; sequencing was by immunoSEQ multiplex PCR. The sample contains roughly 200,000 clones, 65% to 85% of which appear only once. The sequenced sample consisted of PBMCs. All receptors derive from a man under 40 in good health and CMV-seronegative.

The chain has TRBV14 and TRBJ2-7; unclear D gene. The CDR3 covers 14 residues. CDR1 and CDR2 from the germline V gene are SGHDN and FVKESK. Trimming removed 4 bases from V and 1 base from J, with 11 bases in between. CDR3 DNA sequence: TGTGCCAGCAGCCCCTACAGTAGATCCTACGAGCAGTACTTC. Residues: CASSPYSRSYEQYF.

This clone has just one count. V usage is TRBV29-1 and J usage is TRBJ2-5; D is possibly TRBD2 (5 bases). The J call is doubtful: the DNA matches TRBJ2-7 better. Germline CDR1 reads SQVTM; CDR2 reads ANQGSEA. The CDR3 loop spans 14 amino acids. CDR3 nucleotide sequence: TGCAGCGTTGAGGGTGAGGGCAGGTCCTACGAGCAGTACTTC. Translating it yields CSVEGEGRSYEQYF.

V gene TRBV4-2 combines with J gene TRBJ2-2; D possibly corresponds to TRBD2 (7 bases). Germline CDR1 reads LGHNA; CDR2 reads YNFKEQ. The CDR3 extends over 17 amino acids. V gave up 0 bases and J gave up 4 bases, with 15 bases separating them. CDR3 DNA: TGTGCCAGCAGCCAAGAAAAGGGGGGGCCGGGCACCGGGGAGCTGTTTTTT. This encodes CASSQEKGGPGTGELFF.

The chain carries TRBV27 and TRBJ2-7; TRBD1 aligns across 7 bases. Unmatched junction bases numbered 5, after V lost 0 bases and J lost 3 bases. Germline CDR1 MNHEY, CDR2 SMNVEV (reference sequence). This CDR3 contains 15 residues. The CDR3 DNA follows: TGTGCCAGCAGTTTATCAGGGGGCCACTTCTACGAGCAGTACTTC. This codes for CASSLSGGHFYEQYF.

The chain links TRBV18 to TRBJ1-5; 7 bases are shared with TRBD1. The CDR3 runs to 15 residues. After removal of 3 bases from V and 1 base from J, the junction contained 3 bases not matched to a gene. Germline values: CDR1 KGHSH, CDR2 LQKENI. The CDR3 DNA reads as TGTGCCAGCTCACCCGGGACAGCCAGCAATCAGCCCCAGCATTTT. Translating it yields CASSPGTASNQPQHF.